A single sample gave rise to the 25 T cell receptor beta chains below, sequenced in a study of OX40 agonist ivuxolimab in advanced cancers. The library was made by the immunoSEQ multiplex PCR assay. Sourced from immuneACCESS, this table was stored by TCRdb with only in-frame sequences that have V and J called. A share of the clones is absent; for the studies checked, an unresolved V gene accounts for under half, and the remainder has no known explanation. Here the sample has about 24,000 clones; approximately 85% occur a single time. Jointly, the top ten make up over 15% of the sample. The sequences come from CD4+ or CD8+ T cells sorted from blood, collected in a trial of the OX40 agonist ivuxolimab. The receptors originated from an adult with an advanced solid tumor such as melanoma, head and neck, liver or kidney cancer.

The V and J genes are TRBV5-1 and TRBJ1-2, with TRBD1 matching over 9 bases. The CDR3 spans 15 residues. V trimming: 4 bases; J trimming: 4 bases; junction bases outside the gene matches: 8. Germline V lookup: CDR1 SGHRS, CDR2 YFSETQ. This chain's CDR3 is CASSQEQGAIYGYTF. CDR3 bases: TGCGCCAGCAGCCAAGAACAGGGGGCGATCTATGGCTACACCTTC.

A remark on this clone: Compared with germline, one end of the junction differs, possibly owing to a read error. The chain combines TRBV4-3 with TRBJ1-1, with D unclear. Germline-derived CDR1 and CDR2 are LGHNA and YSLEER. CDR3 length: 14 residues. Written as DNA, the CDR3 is TGCGCCAGCAGACAAGATTTACTGAACACTGAAGCTTTCTTT. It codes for CASRQDLLNTEAFF.

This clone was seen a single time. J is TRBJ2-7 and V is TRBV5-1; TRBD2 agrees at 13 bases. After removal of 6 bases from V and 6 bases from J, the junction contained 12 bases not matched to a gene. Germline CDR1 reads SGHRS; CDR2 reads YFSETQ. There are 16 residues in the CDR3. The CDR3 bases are TGCGCCAGCACTTATGAGCCGGGACTAGCGGGATTCGAGCAGTACTTC. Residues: CASTYEPGLAGFEQYF.

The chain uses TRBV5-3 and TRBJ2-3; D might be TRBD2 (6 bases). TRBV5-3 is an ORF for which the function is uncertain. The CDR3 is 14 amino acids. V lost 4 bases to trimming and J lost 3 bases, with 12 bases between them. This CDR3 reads CARSPGLITDTQYF. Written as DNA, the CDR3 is TGTGCCAGAAGCCCCGGACTAATAACAGATACGCAGTATTTT.

CDR3 DNA sequence: TGTGCCAGCTCACCCTCCGTCGGAGGGTACTACGAGCAGTACTTC. This translates into CASSPSVGGYYEQYF. This chain joins TRBV18 and TRBJ2-7; perhaps TRBD2 as D (6 bases). Germline V gene data show CDR1 as KGHSH and CDR2 as LQKENI. The CDR3 loop spans 15 amino acids. The V gene lost 3 bases and the J gene lost 3 bases, with 15 bases spanning the gap.

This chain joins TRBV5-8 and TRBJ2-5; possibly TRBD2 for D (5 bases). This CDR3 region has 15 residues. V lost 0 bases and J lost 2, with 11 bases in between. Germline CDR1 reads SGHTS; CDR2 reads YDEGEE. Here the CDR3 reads CASSLGTGTQETQYF. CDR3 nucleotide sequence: TGTGCCAGCAGCTTGGGGACTGGAACACAAGAGACCCAGTACTTC.

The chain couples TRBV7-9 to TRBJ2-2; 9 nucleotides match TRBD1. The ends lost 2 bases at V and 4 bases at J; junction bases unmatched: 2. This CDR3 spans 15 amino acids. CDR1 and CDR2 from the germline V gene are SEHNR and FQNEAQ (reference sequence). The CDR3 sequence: CASSLMTGGTGELFF. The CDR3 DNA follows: TGTGCCAGCAGCTTAATGACAGGGGGCACCGGGGAGCTGTTTTTT.

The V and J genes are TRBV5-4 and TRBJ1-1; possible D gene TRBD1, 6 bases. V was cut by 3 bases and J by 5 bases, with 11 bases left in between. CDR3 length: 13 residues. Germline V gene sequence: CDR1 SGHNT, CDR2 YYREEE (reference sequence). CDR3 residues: CASSWARGTEAFF. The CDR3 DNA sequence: TGTGCCAGCAGCTGGGCCAGGGGAACTGAAGCTTTCTTT.

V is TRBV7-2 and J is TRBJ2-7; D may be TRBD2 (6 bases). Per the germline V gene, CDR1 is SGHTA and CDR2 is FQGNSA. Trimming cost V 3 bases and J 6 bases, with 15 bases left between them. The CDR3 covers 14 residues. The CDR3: CASSFYGSASEQYF. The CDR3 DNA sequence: TGTGCCAGCAGCTTCTACGGGAGCGCATCCGAGCAGTACTTC.

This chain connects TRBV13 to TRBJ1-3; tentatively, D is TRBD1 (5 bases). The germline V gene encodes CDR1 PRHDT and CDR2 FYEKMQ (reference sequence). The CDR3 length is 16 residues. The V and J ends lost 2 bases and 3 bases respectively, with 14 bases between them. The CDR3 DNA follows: TGTGCCAGCAGCTTAATGGGGCAGGGAAGTGGAAACACCATATATTTT. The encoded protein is CASSLMGQGSGNTIYF.

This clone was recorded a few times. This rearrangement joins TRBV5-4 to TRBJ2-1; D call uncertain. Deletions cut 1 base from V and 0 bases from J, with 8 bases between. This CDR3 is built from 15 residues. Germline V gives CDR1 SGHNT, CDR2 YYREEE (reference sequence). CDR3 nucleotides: TGTGCCAGCAGCTTGACCTCGGCCTCCTACAATGAGCAGTTCTTC. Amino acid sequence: CASSLTSASYNEQFF.

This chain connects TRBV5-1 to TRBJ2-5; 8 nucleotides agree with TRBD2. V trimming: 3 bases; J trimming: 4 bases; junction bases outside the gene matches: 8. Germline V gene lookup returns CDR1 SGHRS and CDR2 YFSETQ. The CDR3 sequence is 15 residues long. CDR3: CASSSEERGGETQYF. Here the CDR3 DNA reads TGCGCCAGCAGCTCGGAGGAACGGGGGGGAGAGACCCAGTACTTC.

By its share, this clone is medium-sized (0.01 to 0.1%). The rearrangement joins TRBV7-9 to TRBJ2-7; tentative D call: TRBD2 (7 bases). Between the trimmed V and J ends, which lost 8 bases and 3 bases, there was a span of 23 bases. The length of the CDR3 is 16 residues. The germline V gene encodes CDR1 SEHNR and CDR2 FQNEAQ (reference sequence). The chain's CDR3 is CASRGARGAHGYEQYF. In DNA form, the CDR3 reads TGTGCCAGCCGGGGGGCGAGGGGCGCACACGGCTACGAGCAGTACTTC.

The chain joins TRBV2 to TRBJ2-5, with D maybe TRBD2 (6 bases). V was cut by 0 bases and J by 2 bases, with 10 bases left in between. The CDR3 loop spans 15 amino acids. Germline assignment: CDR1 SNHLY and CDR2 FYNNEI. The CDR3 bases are TGTGCCAGCAGTGAAGCTGGGACTGCACAAGAGACCCAGTACTTC. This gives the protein CASSEAGTAQETQYF.

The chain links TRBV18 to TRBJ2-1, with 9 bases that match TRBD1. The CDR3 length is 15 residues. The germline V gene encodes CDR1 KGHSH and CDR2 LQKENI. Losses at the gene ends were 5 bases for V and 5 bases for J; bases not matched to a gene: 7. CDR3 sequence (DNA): TGTGCCAGCTCATCTACAGGGGGCCCTAACAATGAGCAGTTCTTC. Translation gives CASSSTGGPNNEQFF. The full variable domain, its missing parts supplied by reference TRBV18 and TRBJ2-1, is NAGVMQNPRHLVRRRGQEARLRCSPMKGHSHVYWYRQLPEEGLKFMVYLQKENIIDESGMPKERFSAEFPKEGPSILRIQQVVRGDSAAYFCASSSTGGPNNEQFFGPGTRLTVL.

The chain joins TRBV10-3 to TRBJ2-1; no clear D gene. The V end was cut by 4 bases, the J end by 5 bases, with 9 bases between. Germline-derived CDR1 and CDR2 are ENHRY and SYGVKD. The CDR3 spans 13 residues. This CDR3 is CAISGPAHNEQFF. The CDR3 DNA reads TGTGCCATCAGTGGCCCGGCACACAATGAGCAGTTCTTC.

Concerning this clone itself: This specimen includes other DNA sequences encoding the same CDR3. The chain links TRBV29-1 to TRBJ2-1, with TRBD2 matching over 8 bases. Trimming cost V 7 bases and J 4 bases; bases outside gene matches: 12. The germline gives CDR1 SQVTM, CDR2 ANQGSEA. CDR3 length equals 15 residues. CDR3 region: CSGRGGRAEYNEQFF. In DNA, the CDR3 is TGCAGCGGTCGGGGGGGGAGGGCCGAATACAATGAGCAGTTCTTC.

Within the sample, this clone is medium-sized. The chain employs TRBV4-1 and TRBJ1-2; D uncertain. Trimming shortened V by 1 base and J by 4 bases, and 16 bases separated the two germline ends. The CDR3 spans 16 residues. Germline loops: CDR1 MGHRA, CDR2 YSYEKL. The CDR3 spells CASSQVPARYGYGYTF. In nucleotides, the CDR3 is TGCGCCAGCAGCCAAGTTCCGGCACGCTACGGCTATGGCTACACCTTC.

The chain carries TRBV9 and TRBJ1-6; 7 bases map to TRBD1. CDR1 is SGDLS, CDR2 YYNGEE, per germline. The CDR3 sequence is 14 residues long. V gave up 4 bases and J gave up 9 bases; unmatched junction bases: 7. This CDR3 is CASSPRQGSSPLHF. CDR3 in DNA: TGTGCCAGCAGCCCCCGACAGGGTTCTTCACCCCTCCACTTT.

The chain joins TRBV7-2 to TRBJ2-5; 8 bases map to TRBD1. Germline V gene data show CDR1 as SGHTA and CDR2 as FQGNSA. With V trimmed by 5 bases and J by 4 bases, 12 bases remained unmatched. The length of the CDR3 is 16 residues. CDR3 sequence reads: CASSRVLGQVVETQYF. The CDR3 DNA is TGTGCCAGCAGCCGTGTTTTGGGACAGGTGGTAGAGACCCAGTACTTC.

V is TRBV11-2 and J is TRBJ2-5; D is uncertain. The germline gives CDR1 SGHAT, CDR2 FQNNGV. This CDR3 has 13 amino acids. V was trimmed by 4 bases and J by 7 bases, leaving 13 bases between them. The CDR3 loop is CASSSDGLGTQYF. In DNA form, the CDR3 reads TGTGCCAGCAGCTCAGATGGATTGGGGACCCAGTACTTC.

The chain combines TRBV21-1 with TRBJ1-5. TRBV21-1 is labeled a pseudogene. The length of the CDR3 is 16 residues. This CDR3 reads CASRLPSGTDYQPQHF. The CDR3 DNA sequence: TGTGCCAGCAGGCTACCCTCCGGGACCGATTATCAGCCCCAGCATTTT.

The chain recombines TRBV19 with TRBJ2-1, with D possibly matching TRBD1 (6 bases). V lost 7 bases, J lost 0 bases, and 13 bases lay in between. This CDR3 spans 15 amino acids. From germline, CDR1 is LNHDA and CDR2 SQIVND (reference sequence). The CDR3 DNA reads TGTGCCAGTAACCTGGGGGCGGGCTCCTACAATGAGCAGTTCTTC. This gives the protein CASNLGAGSYNEQFF.

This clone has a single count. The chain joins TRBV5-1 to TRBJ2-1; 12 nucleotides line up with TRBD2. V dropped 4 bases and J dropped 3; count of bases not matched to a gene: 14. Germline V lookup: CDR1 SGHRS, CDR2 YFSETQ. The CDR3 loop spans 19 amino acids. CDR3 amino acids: CASSESNLTSGSGYNEQFF. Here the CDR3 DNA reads TGCGCCAGCAGCGAGAGTAACCTGACTAGCGGGAGCGGCTACAATGAGCAGTTCTTC.

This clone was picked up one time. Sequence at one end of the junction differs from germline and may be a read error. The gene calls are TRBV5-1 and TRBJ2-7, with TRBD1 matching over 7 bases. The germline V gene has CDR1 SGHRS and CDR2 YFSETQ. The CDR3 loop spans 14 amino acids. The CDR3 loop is CASTWTGGSYEQYF. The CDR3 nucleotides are TGCGCCAGCACCTGGACAGGAGGCTCCTACGAGCAATACTTC.